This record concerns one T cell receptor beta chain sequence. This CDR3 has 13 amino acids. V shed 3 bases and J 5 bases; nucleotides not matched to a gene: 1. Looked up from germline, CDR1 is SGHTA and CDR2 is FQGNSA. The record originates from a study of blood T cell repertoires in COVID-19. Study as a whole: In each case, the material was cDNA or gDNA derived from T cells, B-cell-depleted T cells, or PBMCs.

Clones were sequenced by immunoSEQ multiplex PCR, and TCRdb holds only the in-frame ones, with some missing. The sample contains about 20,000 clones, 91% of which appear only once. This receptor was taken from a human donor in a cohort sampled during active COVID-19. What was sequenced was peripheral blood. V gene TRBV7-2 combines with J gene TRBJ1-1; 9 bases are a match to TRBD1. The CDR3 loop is CASSFGQGTEAFF. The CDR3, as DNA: TGTGCCAGCAGCTTCGGACAGGGGACTGAAGCTTTCTTT.